This T cell receptor (beta chain) was identified during a study of a mutant IDH1 vaccine in newly diagnosed glioma. Study summary: Treated patients, about 60% male and around 40% female, averaged approximately 40 years of age. The earlier regimen, radiotherapy, temozolomide, or both, was most often both. Study-wide results and limits: Pseudoprogression appeared independent of alterations in top peripheral clonotypes.

In the case of this clone: Its antigen is undetermined.

Generated by immunoSEQ multiplex PCR, the TCRdb table keeps only in-frame clones and is missing some. Here the sample spans about 68,000 clones, approximately 88% being singletons. Time point specified: week 35, safety follow-up. What each vaccine dose contained was 300 ug of mutant IDH1 20-mer peptide, accompanied by topical imiquimod. V lost 0 bases and J lost 3, with 6 bases in between. This CDR3 is 13 amino acids long. CDR1 is SGHAT, CDR2 FQNNGV, per germline. The rearrangement uses TRBV11-2 and TRBJ2-7, with D hard to call. Sequenced here: PBMCs, sampled from a glioma patient whose treatment included an IDH1 peptide vaccine. This TCR came from a young man with glioma. The DNA of the CDR3 is TGTGCCAGCAGCTTAGACATGGGCTACGAGCAGTACTTC. It yields the protein CASSLDMGYEQYF.